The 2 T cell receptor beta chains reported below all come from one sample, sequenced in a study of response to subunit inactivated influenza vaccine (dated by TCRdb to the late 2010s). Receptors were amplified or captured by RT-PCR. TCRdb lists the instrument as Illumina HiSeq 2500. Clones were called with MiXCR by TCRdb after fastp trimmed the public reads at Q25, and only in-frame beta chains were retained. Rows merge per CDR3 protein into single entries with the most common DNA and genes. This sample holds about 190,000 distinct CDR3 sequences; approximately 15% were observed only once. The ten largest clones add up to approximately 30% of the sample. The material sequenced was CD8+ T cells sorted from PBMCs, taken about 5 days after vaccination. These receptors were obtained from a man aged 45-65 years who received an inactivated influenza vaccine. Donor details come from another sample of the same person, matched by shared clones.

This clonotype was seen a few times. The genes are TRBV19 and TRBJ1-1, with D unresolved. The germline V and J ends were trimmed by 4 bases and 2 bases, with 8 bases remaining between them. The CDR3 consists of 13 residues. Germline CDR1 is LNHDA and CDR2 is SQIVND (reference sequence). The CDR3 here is CASSTRPNTEAFF. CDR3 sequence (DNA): TGTGCCAGTAGTACCCGACCCAACACTGAAGCTTTCTTT.

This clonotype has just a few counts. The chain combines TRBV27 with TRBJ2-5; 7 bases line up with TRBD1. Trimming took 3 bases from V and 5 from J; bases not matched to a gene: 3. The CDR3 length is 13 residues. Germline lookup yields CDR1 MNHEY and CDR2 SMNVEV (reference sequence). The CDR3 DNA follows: TGTGCCAGCAGTTTGACAGGGCGGGAGACCCAGTACTTC. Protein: CASSLTGRETQYF.